This is a list of T cell receptor beta chains from one sample in a study of T cells in tuberculosis. The protocol was immunoSEQ multiplex PCR, while the TCRdb copy is restricted to in-frame clones and leaves out a portion. Among 30,000 to 35,000 clones listed, about 85% were seen once. Sequencing was performed on PBMCs, taken at tuberculosis diagnosis. The source of these receptors is an adult with tuberculosis. Both conserved end residues are part of each CDR3. A D gene is named only where the DNA matches it firmly. The listing skips clone size in some rows; elsewhere it reads once, few, many or a size class.

TGCGCCAGCAGCCAAGAACTAGCGGACAATGAGCAGTTCTTC CASSQELADNEQFF TRBV4-3 14 TRBD2 TRBJ2-1 -
TGTGCCAGCAGTATCAGGTTTGCGCATTCCTTT CASSIRFAHSF TRBV7-9 11 - TRBJ1-1 -
TGTGCCATCAGTGGACGGGGGGCGGTAAACACTGAAGCTTTCTTT CAISGRGAVNTEAFF TRBV10-3 15 - TRBJ1-1 -
TGTGCCAGCAGACCCGGGACAGCAGGCGCGAACACCGGGGAGCTGTTTTTT CASRPGTAGANTGELFF TRBV27 17 TRBD1 TRBJ2-2 -
TGTGCCAGCAGTCCTAAGACAGGGGGCTATCAGCCCCAGCATTTT CASSPKTGGYQPQHF TRBV6-5 15 TRBD1 TRBJ1-5 -
TGTGCCAGCAGCTTAGAGGGACAGCTATCCTACGAGCAGTACTTC CASSLEGQLSYEQYF TRBV7-2 15 TRBD1 TRBJ2-7 once
TGTGCCAGCAACGCTAGCGGGAAGGCAGATACGCAGTATTTT CASNASGKADTQYF TRBV25-1 14 TRBD2 TRBJ2-3 -
TGCGCCAGCACCCGTTCAAAGGGGCACAATGAGCAGTTCTTC CASTRSKGHNEQFF TRBV5-1 14 - TRBJ2-1 -
TGTGCCAGCAGCTTTTTGGGGGCTGGTCAGCCCCAGCATTTT CASSFLGAGQPQHF TRBV5-8 14 - TRBJ1-5 -
TGCGCCAGCAGCTCCGACAGCCTATCCTACGAGCAGTACTTC CASSSDSLSYEQYF TRBV5-1 14 - TRBJ2-7 -
TGTGCTAGTGGTTTGGTACTCCGAGGTGCCAATGAGCAGTTCTTC CASGLVLRGANEQFF TRBV12-5 15 - TRBJ2-1 -
TGCGCCAGCAGCCAAGGTGGTACAGGGCCGGGCACTGAAGCTTTCTTT CASSQGGTGPGTEAFF TRBV4-1 16 - TRBJ1-1 -
TGTGCCAGCAGTGTAGGACAGGGAGGCGGCTACACCTTC CASSVGQGGGYTF TRBV6-6 13 TRBD1 TRBJ1-2 few
TGTGCCAGCAGTGACCCCCGGGGTCGTAGCACAGATACGCAGTATTTT CASSDPRGRSTDTQYF TRBV25-1 16 - TRBJ2-3 -
TGTGCCAGCTCACCACAGGGGCAGTATGGCTACACCTTC CASSPQGQYGYTF TRBV18 13 - TRBJ1-2 -
TGCAGCGTTGACGTACAGAACACCGGGGAGCTGTTTTTT CSVDVQNTGELFF TRBV29-1 13 - TRBJ2-2 -
TGCGCCAGCAGTTACGAGCAGACCGGGACGGGAGGGAGAGAGACCCAGTACTTC CASSYEQTGTGGRETQYF TRBV4-1 18 TRBD2 TRBJ2-5 -
TGTGCCACCAGCAGAGATCGAGCTATCAACTCTGGAAACACCATATATTTT CATSRDRAINSGNTIYF TRBV15 17 - TRBJ1-3 -
TGTGCCTGGAGACAGGGGGTCTACGAGCAGTACTTC CAWRQGVYEQYF TRBV30 12 TRBD1 TRBJ2-7 -
TGTGCCAGCAGAAAGGACAGGGGGCATAATTCACCCCTCCACTTT CASRKDRGHNSPLHF TRBV5-4 15 TRBD1 TRBJ1-6 -
TGTGCCAGCAGCTTAGAGGGGACAGGGATCGGAGGGACGCAGTATTTT CASSLEGTGIGGTQYF TRBV9 16 TRBD1 TRBJ2-3 -
TGTGCCAGCAGCCAAAATCGCCTAGCGCGTTACAATGAGCAGTTCTTC CASSQNRLARYNEQFF TRBV14 16 - TRBJ2-1 -
TGTGCCAGCAGCCGGACGGCCGGGGGATATGGCTACACCTTC CASSRTAGGYGYTF TRBV5-6 14 - TRBJ1-2 -
TGTGCCAGCAGCCAAGGGGGACAGGGCCAAATCCAGCAGTACTTC CASSQGGQGQIQQYF TRBV14 15 TRBD1 TRBJ2-7 -
TGCGCCAGCAGTGGGGGACTAGCGGGGAGCACAGATACGCAGTATTTT CASSGGLAGSTDTQYF TRBV10-1 16 TRBD2 TRBJ2-3 -
TGTGCCAGCAGCCCCACCCCAGGACAGCGAGGTGGCTACACCTTC CASSPTPGQRGGYTF TRBV5-6 15 - TRBJ1-2 -
TGTGCCAGCAGTCTAAGACTAGCGGGGGCCTACGAGCAGTACTTC CASSLRLAGAYEQYF TRBV27 15 TRBD2 TRBJ2-7 -
TGTGCCAGCAGACAGGACAGGGGAGGATATGGCTACACCTTC CASRQDRGGYGYTF TRBV5-4 14 TRBD1 TRBJ1-2 medium-sized
TGCGCCAGCAGCTCCGGAACTAGCACCCATCCCTACGAGCAGTACTTC CASSSGTSTHPYEQYF TRBV5-1 16 - TRBJ2-7 -
TGTGCCAGCAGCGCAATGGGACTAGGAGTAGATACGCAGTATTTT CASSAMGLGVDTQYF TRBV28 15 TRBD2 TRBJ2-3 -
TGTGCCTGGAGTCCCGACGACGGGGAGCAGTTCTTC CAWSPDDGEQFF TRBV30 12 - TRBJ2-1 -
TGTGCCAGCAGCTTAAGTAGTGGCACTGAAGCTTTCTTT CASSLSSGTEAFF TRBV7-2 13 - TRBJ1-1 -
TGTGCCAGCAGTTACTCGGGACAGGGATTCCAAGAGACCCAGTACTTC CASSYSGQGFQETQYF TRBV6-5 16 TRBD1 TRBJ2-5 -
TGTGCCAGCAGCCTCCCGGGGGGGTTAGGCCCCTACAATGAGCAGTTCTTC CASSLPGGLGPYNEQFF TRBV11-2 17 TRBD2 TRBJ2-1 few
TGCGCCAGCAGTGATGGGCAGGGGAGCCGCACAGATACGCAGTATTTT CASSDGQGSRTDTQYF TRBV10-1 16 - TRBJ2-3 once
TGTGCCATCAGTGAGTCGCAGGATTCCCCCAACACCATATATTTT CAISESQDSPNTIYF TRBV10-3 15 - TRBJ1-3 few
TGTGCCAGCAGTTCTCCCCTCGGGGGTATGAACACTGAAGCTTTCTTT CASSSPLGGMNTEAFF TRBV6-5 16 - TRBJ1-1 -
TGTGCCAGCAGTTTAAAGCCTTACAACACTGAAGCTTTCTTT CASSLKPYNTEAFF TRBV27 14 - TRBJ1-1 -
TGTGCCAGCAGTTTGGTCAGGTCGAACACTGAAGCTTTCTTT CASSLVRSNTEAFF TRBV28 14 - TRBJ1-1 -
TGTGCCAGCAGTAGGACAGGGAGGAGTTATGGCTACACCTTC CASSRTGRSYGYTF TRBV28 14 TRBD1 TRBJ1-2 few
TGCGCCAGCAGCCAATTCGGTACAGACCACTATAATTCACCCCTCCACTTT CASSQFGTDHYNSPLHF TRBV4-1 17 - TRBJ1-6 -
TGCAGCGTCGAGGGACTAGCGGGAGCAAATGAGCAGTTCTTC CSVEGLAGANEQFF TRBV29-1 14 TRBD2 TRBJ2-1 -
TGTGCCAGCAGAAAGAGCGGGGGGGCCCCCTACGAGCAGTACTTC CASRKSGGAPYEQYF TRBV28 15 TRBD2 TRBJ2-7 -
TGCGCCAGCAGCTCTGGACTAGCGGGGGGGCCGGTCTTGGAGACCCAGTACTTC CASSSGLAGGPVLETQYF TRBV5-1 18 TRBD2 TRBJ2-5 -
TGTGCCAGCAGCTTAGCGCGAGCGGGCGGGGAGCTGTTTTTT CASSLARAGGELFF TRBV11-1 14 - TRBJ2-2 -
TGTGCCAGCAGTTTACGCAGGATGAACACTGAAGCTTTCTTT CASSLRRMNTEAFF TRBV28 14 - TRBJ1-1 -